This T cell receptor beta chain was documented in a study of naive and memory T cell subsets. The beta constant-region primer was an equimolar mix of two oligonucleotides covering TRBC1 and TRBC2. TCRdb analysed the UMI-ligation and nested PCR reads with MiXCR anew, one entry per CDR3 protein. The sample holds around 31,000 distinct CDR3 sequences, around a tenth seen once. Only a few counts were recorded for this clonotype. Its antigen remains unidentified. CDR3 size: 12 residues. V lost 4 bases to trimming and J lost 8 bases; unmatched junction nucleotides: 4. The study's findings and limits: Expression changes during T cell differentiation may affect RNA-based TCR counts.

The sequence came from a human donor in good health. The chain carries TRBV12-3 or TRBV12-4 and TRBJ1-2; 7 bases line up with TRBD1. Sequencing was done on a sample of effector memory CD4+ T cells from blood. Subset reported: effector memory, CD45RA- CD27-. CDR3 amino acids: CASSSGGRGYTF. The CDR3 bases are TGTGCCAGCAGTTCAGGGGGGCGCGGCTACACCTTC.